This T cell receptor beta chain originates from a study of T cell repertoires in cytomegalovirus infection. The CDR3 sequence is 16 residues long. Unmatched junction bases numbered 8, after V lost 6 bases and J lost 0 bases. Germline-derived CDR1 and CDR2 are SGHAT and FQNNGV. This clonotype appeared many times. Its antigen is currently unknown. TCRdb re-analysed the reads in MiXCR, keeping a single row per CDR3 protein. The data contain a few hundred thousand distinct CDR3 sequences, 15% to 20% of them singletons. The study, taken as a whole, reports: In two of eight donors, the top clonotype was HLA-C-restricted CMV-specific.

Sequenced input: PBMCs. The chain employs TRBV11-2 and TRBJ2-7, with 10 positions matching TRBD2. The TCR was taken from a human donor in good health (CMV status not recorded). Some clones in this sample may be carry-over from other donors' samples. CDR3 in amino acids: CASRSLSGRFSYEQYF. The CDR3 DNA is TGTGCCAGCAGATCCCTTAGCGGGAGGTTCTCCTACGAGCAGTACTTC.